These T cell receptor beta chains were read from a single sample in a study of T cells after yellow fever vaccination. TCRdb recomputed calls from the 5' RACE reads with MiXCR, one row per CDR3 protein. Of 450,000 to 550,000 distinct CDR3 sequences in the sample, just over 20% were seen once. The input for sequencing was PBMCs, taken approximately 22 days after the first yellow fever vaccination. These receptors all stem from a man aged 18-30 years who received the YFV17D yellow fever vaccine. Both conserved end residues are trimmed from each CDR3.

>TRBV7-2|TRBJ2-3
ASSFPWGGTDTQY
>TRBV19|TRBJ2-5
ASRRITTGAQETQY
>TRBV12-3/TRBV12-4|TRBJ2-3
ASSFETDTQY
>TRBV7-9|TRBJ2-3
AYLDSYFSDTQY
>TRBV18|TRBJ2-3
ASSQSRVDTDTQY
>TRBV10-3|TRBJ2-2
ATQRGRDKNTGELF
>TRBV4-2|TRBJ2-1
ASLARGVGQF
>TRBV20-1|TRBJ2-6
SALQVLRNVLT
>TRBV4-3|TRBJ1-6
ASSPDLKYNSPLH
>TRBV7-9|TRBJ2-7
ASSARDRGNEQY
>TRBV4-2|TRBJ1-1
ASSKNRGVGTEAF
>TRBV9|TRBJ1-2
ASSVQGNYGYT
>TRBV7-9|TRBJ2-3
ASSLQDNWSPDTQY
>TRBV2|TRBJ2-3
ASSAGTGYTDTQY
>TRBV6-1|TRBJ1-5
ASRPLDFAGNQPQH
>TRBV7-9|TRBJ2-2
ASSERRGNTGELF
>TRBV7-2|TRBJ2-5
ASSLFRSGETQY
>TRBV6-5|TRBJ1-4
ASSYSIRTANEKLF
>TRBV12-3/TRBV12-4|TRBJ2-1
ASSLSARLEQF
>TRBV6-5|TRBJ2-1
ASSYLGLHNEQF
>TRBV4-2|TRBJ1-2
ASSQDKGAGRGYT
>TRBV4-3|TRBJ2-4
ASSRTGRENIQY
>TRBV7-2|TRBJ2-1
ASSFQGLSYNEQF
>TRBV20-1|TRBJ2-1
SANLRTRNEQF
>TRBV20-1|TRBJ1-2
SARVSIGVNYGYT
>TRBV6-5|TRBJ1-1
ASSYGNNRATEAF
>TRBV7-9|TRBJ1-5
ASSAGGGWPPQH
>TRBV7-6|TRBJ2-4
ASSLARGQLGGNAAKNIQY
>TRBV7-9|TRBJ2-1
ASSPWPREQF
>TRBV9|TRBJ2-7
ASSAGGQGFDEQY
>TRBV5-1|TRBJ1-1
ASSLIRGMAEAF
>TRBV20-1|TRBJ1-5
SASRGRLSNQPQH
>TRBV10-3|TRBJ2-5
AISEAQETQY
>TRBV6-2/TRBV6-3|TRBJ2-5
ASSYQDAGLGRKTQY
>TRBV29-1|TRBJ2-7
SVLSIAGGTSYEQY
>TRBV25-1|TRBJ2-5
ASSGPLTKAGGFRETQY
>TRBV6-1|TRBJ1-2
ASGRKTATYGYT
>TRBV7-9|TRBJ1-6
ASSLDGHSPLH
>TRBV28|TRBJ1-1
ASSLDREGTEAF
>TRBV7-9|TRBJ2-3
ASSLLAGGKDTQY
>TRBV15|TRBJ2-2
ATSRDLAGVTTGELF
>TRBV7-9|TRBJ2-5
ASSLVQLQETQY
>TRBV27|TRBJ1-2
ASRATPGQGAIT
>TRBV11-2|TRBJ1-3
ASSLGGGLSGNTIY
>TRBV18|TRBJ2-7
ASSPRRVSSYEQY
>TRBV6-1|TRBJ2-7
ASRPLAGPYEQY
>TRBV20-1|TRBJ2-5
SAISGGNFFETQY
>TRBV10-3|TRBJ2-2
ASGQGARIAGELF
>TRBV5-1|TRBJ2-5
ASNGASYQETQY